Shown below are 22 T cell receptor beta chains from a single sample sequenced in a study of T cell responses to AZD1222 COVID-19 vaccine (dated by TCRdb to the early 2020s). The library was obtained by the immunoSEQ multiplex PCR assay. Held by TCRdb, this immuneACCESS table contains in-frame sequences only and omits some clones. Under half of the omission traces to an unresolved V gene where checked; the cause of the rest is unknown. Present in this sample are over 100,000 clones, approximately 83% of which were seen just once. About 9.4% of the sample comes from the top ten. In light of the paper, this sample's time point label describes: baseline before first vaccination. This specimen was peripheral blood, taken on day 0 of AZD1222 vaccination. These receptor sequences come from an adult in good health.

V gene TRBV28 combines with J gene TRBJ1-2, with no clear D. The CDR3 totals 12 residues. The ends were cut back, 7 bases at V and 3 bases at J, with 9 bases in the middle. Germline assignment: CDR1 MDHEN and CDR2 SYDVKM. This CDR3 is CASTKSHYGYTF. The CDR3 nucleotides are TGTGCCAGCACGAAGAGTCACTATGGCTACACCTTC.

This clone was observed a handful of times. The chain combines TRBV5-1 with TRBJ2-3, with no clear D. The CDR3 is 13 amino acids. Germline CDR1 SGHRS, CDR2 YFSETQ. The V gene lost 1 base and the J gene lost 1 base, with 4 bases spanning the gap. As DNA, the CDR3 is TGCGCCAGCAGCTTGTTGGGCACAGATACGCAGTATTTT. Its translation is CASSLLGTDTQYF.

CDR3 nucleotide sequence: TGTGCCAGCAGCTCGACAGGGGGTGATGAAAAACTGTTTTTT. Its protein product is CASSSTGGDEKLFF. This rearrangement joins TRBV7-9 to TRBJ1-4; 9 nucleotides match TRBD1. CDR1 and CDR2 (germline): SEHNR, FQNEAQ (reference sequence). The CDR3 loop spans 14 amino acids. Trimming removed 4 bases from V and 6 bases from J; junction bases left unmatched: 3.

V gene TRBV5-1 combines with J gene TRBJ2-2; a weak D match, TRBD1 (6 bases). In germline, CDR1 is SGHRS, CDR2 YFSETQ. This CDR3 is built from 17 residues. V was trimmed by 4 bases and J by 0 bases, leaving 16 bases between them. The CDR3 loop is CASSSYRVSANTGELFF. In nucleotides, the CDR3 is TGCGCCAGCAGCAGTTACAGGGTCTCAGCGAACACCGGGGAGCTGTTTTTT.

The genes are TRBV28 and TRBJ1-4; TRBD1 aligns across 8 bases. The germline CDR1 and CDR2 sequences are MDHEN and SYDVKM. V was clipped by 6 bases and J by 7 bases; unmatched bases: 10. The CDR3 spans 15 residues. For the CDR3, the DNA is TGTGCCAGCAGAGATTCCAGGGGGCGACCTGAAAAACTGTTTTTT. Its protein product is CASRDSRGRPEKLFF.

V gene TRBV11-1 combines with J gene TRBJ2-5; possibly TRBD1 for D (6 bases). The CDR3 has 12 amino acids. Trimming pared 2 bases from V and 13 bases from J, leaving 14 bases between. The V gene's germline CDR1 is SGHAT and CDR2 FQDESV (reference sequence). The CDR3 region has the DNA TGTGCCAGCAGCTTATCAGGGGCCGTATCGTACTTC. Amino acid sequence: CASSLSGAVSYF.

This clone appeared once. V is TRBV5-6 and J is TRBJ1-2; D unclear. The CDR3 extends over 14 amino acids. V was pared by 1 base and J by 0 bases, with 7 bases between. Looked up from germline, CDR1 is SGHDT and CDR2 is YYEEEE. The CDR3 sequence is CASSLLGANYGYTF. As DNA, the CDR3 is TGTGCCAGCAGCTTGTTGGGAGCTAACTATGGCTACACCTTC.

The V gene is TRBV6-6, the J gene TRBJ1-5; D unresolved. Germline V gene data show CDR1 as MNHNY and CDR2 as SVGAGI (reference sequence). Trimming cost V 5 bases and J 4 bases, with 6 bases left between them. The CDR3 consists of 12 residues. CDR3 coding DNA: TGTGCCAGCAGTCACGATAATCAGCCCCAGCATTTT. This translates into CASSHDNQPQHF.

The table lists this clone with many counts. This chain connects TRBV27 to TRBJ1-4, with 7 positions matching TRBD1. This CDR3 region has 14 residues. V lost 6 bases and J lost 3; bases outside the gene matches: 4. Germline V gene lookup returns CDR1 MNHEY and CDR2 SMNVEV (reference sequence). This CDR3 reads CASRITGANEKLFF. CDR3 DNA sequence: TGTGCCAGCAGGATCACAGGGGCTAATGAAAAACTGTTTTTT.

The chain links TRBV28 to TRBJ2-7; unclear D gene. Germline V gene data show CDR1 as MDHEN and CDR2 as SYDVKM. The CDR3 spans 12 residues. Trimming left V 3 bases short and J 2 bases short, with 5 bases between. The CDR3: CASSFTTYEQYF. The CDR3 DNA sequence: TGTGCCAGCAGTTTCACGACCTACGAGCAGTACTTC.

The rearrangement links TRBV23-1 to TRBJ2-7; D perhaps matches TRBD2 (6 bases). TRBV23-1 is known as an ORF, though its function is uncertain. This CDR3 contains 15 residues. V gave up 2 bases and J gave up 7 bases, with 18 bases separating them. The CDR3 DNA sequence: TGCGCCAGCAGTCAAGGGGCGGGGACCTGTGCGGAGCAGTACTTC. Translating gives CASSQGAGTCAEQYF.

The chain recombines TRBV6-5 with TRBJ1-5, with D possibly being TRBD1 (5 bases). The CDR3 contains 13 residues. Trimming pared 2 bases from V and 7 bases from J, leaving 9 bases between. CDR1 and CDR2 from the germline V gene are MNHEY and SVGAGI. CDR3 sequence reads: CASSYGGRQPQHF. The DNA for the CDR3 is TGTGCCAGCAGTTACGGGGGTAGGCAGCCCCAGCATTTT.

The chain joins TRBV19 to TRBJ2-2; 13 bases align to TRBD2. The CDR3 length is 16 residues. The trim removed 8 bases at V and 0 bases at J, leaving 3 bases unmatched. Germline CDR1 reads LNHDA; CDR2 reads SQIVND (reference sequence). The CDR3 protein is CASGTSGRANTGELFF. CDR3 DNA: TGTGCCAGTGGAACTAGCGGGAGGGCGAACACCGGGGAGCTGTTTTTT.

The chain employs TRBV28 and TRBJ1-5; D remains ambiguous. Trimming pared 2 bases from V and 0 bases from J, leaving 8 bases between. CDR1 and CDR2 from the germline V gene are MDHEN and SYDVKM. CDR3 length: 15 amino acids. CDR3 protein: CASSLIVISNQPQHF. The CDR3 region has the DNA TGTGCCAGCAGTTTAATAGTCATTAGCAATCAGCCCCAGCATTTT.

V gene TRBV5-1 combines with J gene TRBJ2-2; 7 nucleotides agree with TRBD2. Germline V gene sequence: CDR1 SGHRS, CDR2 YFSETQ. V was pared by 0 bases and J by 5 bases, with 4 bases of the junction left unmatched. The CDR3 is 15 residues long. The CDR3 DNA follows: TGCGCCAGCAGCTTGGCCAGGACTAGGACCGGGGAGCTGTTTTTT. It translates to CASSLARTRTGELFF.

The chain joins TRBV29-1 to TRBJ1-2; 8 bases match TRBD1. The CDR3 runs to 11 residues. The J segment lost 10 bases and the V segment lost 4 bases, leaving 5 bases of the junction unmatched. Germline CDR1 and CDR2: SQVTM and ANQGSEA. The DNA for the CDR3 is TGCAGCGTTGGTCTACAGGGGGACTACACCTTC. It encodes CSVGLQGDYTF.

The chain carries TRBV5-4 and TRBJ2-3, with D uncertain. Germline V lookup: CDR1 SGHNT, CDR2 YYREEE (reference sequence). Trimming removed 2 bases at V and 3 bases at J, with 7 bases between. The CDR3 is made up of 13 amino acids. CDR3 sequence: CASSFEETDTQYF. The CDR3 DNA reads as TGTGCCAGCAGCTTCGAAGAAACAGATACGCAGTATTTT.

With respect to this clone: This sample includes further DNA sequences coding for the same CDR3. This rearrangement joins TRBV7-9 to TRBJ1-2; 9 bases match TRBD1. Germline values: CDR1 SEHNR, CDR2 FQNEAQ (reference sequence). The CDR3 runs 13 residues. J lost 5 bases, V lost 5 bases, and 3 bases had no gene match. CDR3 residues: CASSPGQGYGYTF. The DNA for the CDR3 is TGTGCCAGCAGCCCCGGACAGGGGTATGGCTACACCTTC.

The chain recombines TRBV7-6 with TRBJ2-7; D not certain. V shed 5 bases and J shed 0 bases, with 11 bases lying between them. The CDR3 length is 14 residues. From germline, CDR1 is SGHVS and CDR2 FNYEAQ. The CDR3 loop is CASSNPTNSYEQYF. CDR3 nucleotide sequence: TGTGCCAGCAGCAACCCGACAAACTCCTACGAGCAGTACTTC.

This chain joins TRBV14 and TRBJ2-5; 11 bases are shared with TRBD2. The V gene end was trimmed by 4 bases and the J gene end by 4 bases; junction bases not matched to a gene: 8. CDR1 is SGHDN, CDR2 FVKESK, per germline. The CDR3 runs to 16 residues. The CDR3 DNA is TGTGCCAGCAGCCCAACTAGCGGGAGTTACGGAGAGACCCAGTACTTC. This encodes CASSPTSGSYGETQYF. The variable domain in full, completed from reference TRBV14 and TRBJ2-5, reads EAGVTQFPSHSVIEKGQTVTLRCDPISGHDNLYWYRRVMGKEIKFLLHFVKESKQDESGMPNNRFLAERTGGTYSTLKVQPAELEDSGVYFCASSPTSGSYGETQYFGPGTRLLVL.

This clone came up a few times. The chain couples TRBV24-1 to TRBJ2-2; the D is unclear. Germline V gene data show CDR1 as KGHDR and CDR2 as SFDVKD. The CDR3 covers 15 residues. V gave up 3 bases and J gave up 4 bases, with 11 bases separating them. CDR3 nucleotides: TGTGCCACCAGTGATCGCACAGTACCCACCGGGGAGCTGTTTTTT. Protein: CATSDRTVPTGELFF.

The chain employs TRBV5-8 and TRBJ1-3, with a weak D call TRBD1 (5 bases). Germline V lookup: CDR1 SGHTS, CDR2 YDEGEE. The length of the CDR3 is 16 residues. V lost 0 bases to trimming and J lost 0 bases, with 10 bases between them. CDR3 residues: CASSLEGSSSGNTIYF. The CDR3 coding sequence is TGTGCCAGCAGCTTGGAGGGGAGCAGCTCTGGAAACACCATATATTTT.